Listed below are T cell receptor beta chains from one sample, sequenced in a study of control samples from healthy donors and cancer patients. The assay was immunoSEQ multiplex PCR, and TCRdb's table has in-frame clones only and misses some. The sample lists about 120,000 clones; around nine tenths were seen once. The sequenced material came from blood. Source of these receptors: a man aged 25 to 45 in good health. The CDR3 runs from the conserved cysteine through the conserved F or W. The D gene is left open where the match is weak. Some rows mark clone size as missing; the rest say once, few, many or name a class of expanded clone.

>TRBV6-2/TRBV6-3|.|TRBJ1-5|.
CASSQRERQPQHF
TGTGCCAGCAGTCAGCGGGAACGTCAGCCCCAGCATTTT
>TRBV3-1/TRBV3-2|.|TRBJ1-1|TRBD1
CASSPQHGTGVTEAFF
TGTGCCAGCAGCCCTCAACACGGGACAGGGGTGACTGAAGCTTTCTTT
>TRBV4-1|.|TRBJ1-2|.
CASSQGGKAGYTF
TGCGCCAGCAGCCAAGGAGGGAAGGCTGGCTACACCTTC
>TRBV19|few|TRBJ1-1|TRBD1
CASSSGQANTEAFF
TGTGCCAGTAGTAGCGGACAGGCGAACACTGAAGCTTTCTTT
>TRBV7-8|.|TRBJ1-5|.
CASSLAGGDQPQHF
TGTGCCAGCAGCTTAGCAGGGGGAGACCAGCCCCAGCATTTT
>TRBV10-3|.|TRBJ1-6|.
CATVDGGFYNSPLHF
TGTGCCACCGTGGACGGGGGATTCTATAATTCACCCCTCCACTTT
>TRBV19|.|TRBJ1-4|TRBD1
CASSQGAGVNEKLFF
TGTGCCAGTAGTCAGGGGGCAGGGGTTAATGAAAAACTGTTTTTT
>TRBV7-7|.|TRBJ2-3|.
CASSLSASVADTQYF
TGTGCCAGCAGCTTGTCCGCTAGTGTGGCAGATACGCAGTATTTT
>TRBV6-4|.|TRBJ1-1|.
CASSISGENTEAFF
TGTGCCAGCAGTATCTCCGGGGAGAACACTGAAGCTTTCTTT
>TRBV6-5|.|TRBJ1-5|.
CASSYSQGNQPQHF
TGTGCCAGCAGTTACTCGCAGGGCAATCAGCCCCAGCATTTT
>TRBV10-1|.|TRBJ1-1|.
CASSVGFNTEAFF
TGCGCCAGCAGTGTTGGGTTTAACACTGAAGCTTTCTTT
>TRBV7-9|.|TRBJ2-2|TRBD1
CASSQDRATGELFF
TGTGCCAGCAGCCAGGACAGGGCGACCGGGGAGCTGTTTTTT
>TRBV5-1|once|TRBJ1-2|TRBD1
CASTLGQGGYGYTF
TGCGCCAGCACCCTAGGACAGGGAGGCTATGGCTACACCTTC
>TRBV5-1|.|TRBJ2-1|TRBD1
CASSRIGGQVDYNEQFF
TGCGCCAGCAGCCGAATAGGGGGACAGGTCGACTACAATGAGCAGTTCTTC
>TRBV10-3|.|TRBJ2-5|.
CAISGQETQYF
TGTGCCATCAGTGGACAAGAGACCCAGTACTTC
>TRBV18|.|TRBJ2-3|.
CASSPARIGDTQYF
TGTGCCAGCTCCCCGGCCAGAATTGGAGATACGCAGTATTTT
>TRBV10-3|.|TRBJ2-7|.
CAISESTGASYEQYF
TGTGCCATCAGTGAGTCGACGGGGGCGTCTTACGAGCAGTACTTC
>TRBV20-1|.|TRBJ2-1|.
CSASSPRGGENNEQFF
TGCAGTGCTAGTTCCCCCAGGGGAGGGGAGAACAATGAGCAGTTCTTC
>TRBV5-1|.|TRBJ1-1|.
CASSSGQTYTEAFF
TGCGCCAGCAGCTCTGGACAGACCTACACTGAAGCTTTCTTT
>TRBV30|.|TRBJ1-1|.
CAWSVWGNTEAFF
TGTGCCTGGAGTGTATGGGGGAACACTGAAGCTTTCTTT
>TRBV6-5|once|TRBJ2-3|.
CASLRPATDTQYF
TGTGCCAGCCTCCGACCCGCCACAGATACGCAGTATTTT
>TRBV12-3/TRBV12-4|.|TRBJ1-2|.
CASSRDGAYGYTF
TGTGCCAGCAGTCGGGACGGGGCCTATGGCTACACCTTC
>TRBV14|.|TRBJ1-4|.
CASSRQAYEKLFF
TGTGCCAGCAGCCGACAGGCTTATGAAAAACTGTTTTTT
>TRBV9|.|TRBJ2-7|.
CASSVAPEFSGPPYEQYF
TGTGCCAGCAGTGTAGCCCCAGAGTTCAGCGGGCCCCCCTACGAGCAGTACTTC
>TRBV19|.|TRBJ1-1|.
CASRGRGDTEAFF
TGTGCCTCTCGAGGCCGGGGGGACACTGAAGCTTTCTTT
>TRBV4-1|.|TRBJ2-1|.
CASSARNDGNEQFF
TGCGCCAGCAGCGCTCGGAACGACGGGAATGAGCAGTTCTTC
>TRBV11-2|.|TRBJ1-2|.
CASSLDLQSNYGYTF
TGTGCCAGCAGCTTAGATCTACAGTCTAACTATGGCTACACCTTC
>TRBV4-1|few|TRBJ2-6|TRBD2
CASSQRLAGGSGANVLTF
TGCGCCAGCAGCCAAAGGTTAGCGGGGGGTTCTGGGGCCAACGTCCTGACTTTC
>TRBV18|.|TRBJ2-7|.
CASSPLQGPRPYEQYF
TGTGCCAGCTCACCACTTCAGGGCCCCCGTCCCTACGAGCAGTACTTC
>TRBV5-1|.|TRBJ2-2|.
CASSLQPNTGELFF
TGCGCCAGCAGCTTGCAACCGAACACCGGGGAGCTGTTTTTT
>TRBV18|once|TRBJ2-5|.
CASSPWSGKEETQYF
TGTGCCAGCTCACCATGGTCAGGGAAGGAGGAGACCCAGTACTTC
>TRBV5-6|.|TRBJ1-1|.
CASSSGQPNTEAFF
TGTGCCAGCAGCTCTGGACAGCCGAACACTGAAGCTTTCTTT
>TRBV20-1|.|TRBJ1-1|.
CSGKRGSEAFF
TGCAGTGGTAAGAGGGGTAGTGAAGCTTTCTTT
>TRBV19|.|TRBJ2-2|TRBD1
CASNRGRNTGELFF
TGTGCCAGTAACAGGGGGCGAAATACCGGGGAGCTGTTTTTT
>TRBV7-9|.|TRBJ1-2|TRBD1
CASSLMTGGDYGYTF
TGTGCCAGCAGCTTGATGACAGGGGGGGACTATGGCTACACCTTC